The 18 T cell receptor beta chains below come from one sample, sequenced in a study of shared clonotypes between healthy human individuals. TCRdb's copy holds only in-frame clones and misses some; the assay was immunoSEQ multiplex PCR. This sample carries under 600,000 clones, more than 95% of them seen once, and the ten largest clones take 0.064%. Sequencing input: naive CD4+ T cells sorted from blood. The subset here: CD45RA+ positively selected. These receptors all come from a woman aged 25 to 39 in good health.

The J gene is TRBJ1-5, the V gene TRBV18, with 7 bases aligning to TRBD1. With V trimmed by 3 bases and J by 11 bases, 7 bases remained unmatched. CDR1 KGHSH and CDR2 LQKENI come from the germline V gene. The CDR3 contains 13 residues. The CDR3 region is CASSPGTDNSQHF. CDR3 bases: TGTGCCAGCTCACCCGGGACAGACAATTCCCAGCATTTT.

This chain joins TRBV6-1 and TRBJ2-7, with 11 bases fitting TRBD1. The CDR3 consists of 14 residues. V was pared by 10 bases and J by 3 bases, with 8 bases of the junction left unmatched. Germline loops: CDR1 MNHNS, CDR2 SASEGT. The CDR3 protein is CATDRDRGIYEQYF. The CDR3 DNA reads TGTGCCACCGACCGGGACAGGGGGATCTACGAGCAGTACTTC.

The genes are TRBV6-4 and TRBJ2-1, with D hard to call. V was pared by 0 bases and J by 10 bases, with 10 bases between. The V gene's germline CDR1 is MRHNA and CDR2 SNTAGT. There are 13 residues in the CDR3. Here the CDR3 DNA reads TGTGCCAGCAGTGACTCAACCGGGCGGGAGCAGTTCTTC. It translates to CASSDSTGREQFF.

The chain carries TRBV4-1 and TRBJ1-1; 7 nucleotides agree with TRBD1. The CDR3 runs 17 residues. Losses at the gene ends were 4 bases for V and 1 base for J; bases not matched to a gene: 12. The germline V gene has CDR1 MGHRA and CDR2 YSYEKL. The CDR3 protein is CASSLTGRGLQNTEAFF. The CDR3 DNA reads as TGCGCCAGCAGCCTGACAGGGCGGGGGCTTCAGAACACTGAAGCTTTCTTT.

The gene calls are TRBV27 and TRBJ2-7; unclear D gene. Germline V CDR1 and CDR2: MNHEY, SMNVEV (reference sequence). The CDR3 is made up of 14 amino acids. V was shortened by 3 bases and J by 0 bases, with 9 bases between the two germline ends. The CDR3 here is CASSLRRTSYEQYF. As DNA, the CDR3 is TGTGCCAGCAGTTTGAGGCGGACCTCCTACGAGCAGTACTTC.

CDR3 in DNA: TGTGCCAGCAGCCCTGGACTCATCGTACCCACAGATACGCAGTATTTT. It codes for CASSPGLIVPTDTQYF. The chain carries TRBV9 and TRBJ2-3, with D tentatively TRBD2 (5 bases). CDR3 length: 16 residues. V lost 4 bases to trimming and J lost 2 bases, with 17 bases between them. Germline V CDR1 and CDR2: SGDLS, YYNGEE.

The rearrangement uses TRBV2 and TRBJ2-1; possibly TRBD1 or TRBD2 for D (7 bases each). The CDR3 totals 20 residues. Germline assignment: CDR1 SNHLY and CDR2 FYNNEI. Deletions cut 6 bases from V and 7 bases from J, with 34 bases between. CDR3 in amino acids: CASSSPPITGALSGANEQFF. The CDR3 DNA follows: TGTGCCAGCAGCTCCCCCCCCATCACAGGGGCCTTAAGCGGGGCTAATGAGCAGTTCTTC.

Written as DNA, the CDR3 is TGTGCCAGCAGTTCTGACAGGGGGCGAACCTACGAGCAGTACTTC. Its translation is CASSSDRGRTYEQYF. The chain employs TRBV28 and TRBJ2-7, with 10 bases aligning to TRBD1. Trimming cost V 4 bases and J 2 bases; bases outside gene matches: 5. Germline lookup yields CDR1 MDHEN and CDR2 SYDVKM. CDR3 length equals 15 residues.

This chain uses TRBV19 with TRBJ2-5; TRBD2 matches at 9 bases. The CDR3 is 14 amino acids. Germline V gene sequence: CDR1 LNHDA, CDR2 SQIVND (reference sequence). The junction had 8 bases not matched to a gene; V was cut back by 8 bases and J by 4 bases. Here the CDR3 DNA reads TGTGCCAGTTCGCGAGGCGGGAGGGGAGAGACCCAGTACTTC. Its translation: CASSRGGRGETQYF.

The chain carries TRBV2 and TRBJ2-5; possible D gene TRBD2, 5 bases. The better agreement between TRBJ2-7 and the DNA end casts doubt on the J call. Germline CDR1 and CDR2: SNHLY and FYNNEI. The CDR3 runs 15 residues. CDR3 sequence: CASREEGFSTYEQYF. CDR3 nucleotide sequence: TGTGCCAGCAGGGAGGAAGGGTTTTCTACCTACGAGCAGTACTTC.

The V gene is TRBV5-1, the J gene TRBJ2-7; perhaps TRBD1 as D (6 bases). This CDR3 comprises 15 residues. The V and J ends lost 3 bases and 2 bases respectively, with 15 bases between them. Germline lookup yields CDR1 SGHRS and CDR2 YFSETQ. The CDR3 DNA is TGCGCCAGCAGCTGGGGTCCGGGGACAACCTACGAGCAGTACTTC. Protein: CASSWGPGTTYEQYF. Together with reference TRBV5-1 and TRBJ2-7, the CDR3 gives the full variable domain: KAGVTQTPRYLIKTRGQQVTLSCSPISGHRSVSWYQQTPGQGLQFLFEYFSETQRNKGNFPGRFSGRQFSNSRSEMNVSTLELGDSALYLCASSWGPGTTYEQYFGPGTRLTVT.

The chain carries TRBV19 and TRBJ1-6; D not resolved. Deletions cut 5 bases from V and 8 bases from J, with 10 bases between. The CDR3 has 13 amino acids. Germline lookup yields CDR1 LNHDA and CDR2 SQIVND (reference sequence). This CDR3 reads CASSVGGDSPLHF. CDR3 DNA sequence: TGTGCCAGTAGTGTGGGCGGGGATTCACCCCTCCACTTT.

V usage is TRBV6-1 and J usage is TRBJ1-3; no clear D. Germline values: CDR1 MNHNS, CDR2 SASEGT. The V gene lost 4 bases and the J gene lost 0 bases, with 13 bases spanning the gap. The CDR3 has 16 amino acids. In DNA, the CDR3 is TGTGCCAGCAGTGGGCAAGGCCTTATCTCTGGAAACACCATATATTTT. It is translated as CASSGQGLISGNTIYF.

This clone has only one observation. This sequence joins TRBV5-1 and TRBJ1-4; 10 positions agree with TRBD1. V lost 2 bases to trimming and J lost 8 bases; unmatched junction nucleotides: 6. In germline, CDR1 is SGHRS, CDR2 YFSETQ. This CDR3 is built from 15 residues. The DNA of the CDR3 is TGCGCCAGCAGCTTTCGACAGGGGGCTGAAGAAAAACTGTTTTTT. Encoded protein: CASSFRQGAEEKLFF.

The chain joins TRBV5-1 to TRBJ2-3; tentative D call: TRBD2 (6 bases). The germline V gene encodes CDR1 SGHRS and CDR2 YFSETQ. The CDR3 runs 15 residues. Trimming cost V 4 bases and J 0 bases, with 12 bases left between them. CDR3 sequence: CASSLGGWSTDTQYF. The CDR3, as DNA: TGCGCCAGCAGCCTTGGAGGGTGGAGCACAGATACGCAGTATTTT.

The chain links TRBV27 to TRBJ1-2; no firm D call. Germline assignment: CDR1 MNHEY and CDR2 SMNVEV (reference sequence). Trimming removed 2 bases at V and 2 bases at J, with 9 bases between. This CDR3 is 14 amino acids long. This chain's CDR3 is CASSLGRGNYGYTF. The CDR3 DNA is TGTGCCAGCAGTTTAGGTCGCGGGAACTATGGCTACACCTTC.

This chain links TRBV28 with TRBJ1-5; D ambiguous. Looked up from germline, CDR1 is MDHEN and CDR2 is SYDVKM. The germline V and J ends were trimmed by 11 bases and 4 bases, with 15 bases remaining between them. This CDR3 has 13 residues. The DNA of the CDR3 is TGTGCCTCGTGGGGAATGGTGAATCAGCCCCAGCATTTT. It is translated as CASWGMVNQPQHF.

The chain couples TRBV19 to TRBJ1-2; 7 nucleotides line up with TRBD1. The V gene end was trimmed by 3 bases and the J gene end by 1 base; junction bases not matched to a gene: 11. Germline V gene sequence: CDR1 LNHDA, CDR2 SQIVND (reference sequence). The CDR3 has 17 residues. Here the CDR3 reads CASSIGRDSEFNYGYTF. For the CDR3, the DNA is TGTGCCAGTAGTATTGGCCGGGACAGCGAATTTAACTATGGCTACACCTTC. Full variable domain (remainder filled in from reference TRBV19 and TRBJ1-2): DGGITQSPKYLFRKEGQNVTLSCEQNLNHDAMYWYRQDPGQGLRLIYYSQIVNDFQKGDIAEGYSVSREKKESFPLTVTSAQKNPTAFYLCASSIGRDSEFNYGYTFGSGTRLTVV.